This entry lists 4 T cell receptor beta chains sequenced from one sample in a study of graft-versus-host responses after intestinal transplantation. Their target antigens are unknown. Clones were read by immunoSEQ multiplex PCR, and TCRdb kept only the in-frame ones, dropping some. This table has 130,000 to 150,000 clones, 80% to 95% appearing once. The specimen comprised unstimulated CD4+ T cells sorted from spleen or lymph node cells, sampled before intestinal transplant. All receptors come from a human donor who received an intestinal transplant.

The V gene is TRBV28, the J gene TRBJ1-3; possible D gene TRBD1, 5 bases. V was cut by 2 bases and J by 6 bases, with 8 bases left in between. There are 13 residues in the CDR3. Germline CDR1 is MDHEN and CDR2 is SYDVKM. CDR3 bases: TGTGCCAGCAGTTTACCGACAGTAAACACCATATATTTT. Translated: CASSLPTVNTIYF.

V gene TRBV28 combines with J gene TRBJ1-5, with TRBD1 matching over 7 bases. The J segment lost 11 bases and the V segment lost 4 bases, leaving 5 bases of the junction unmatched. The CDR3 consists of 12 residues. Germline V lookup: CDR1 MDHEN, CDR2 SYDVKM. CDR3 DNA sequence: TGTGCCAGCAGTTCAGACAGGGTTTCCCAGCATTTT. This translates into CASSSDRVSQHF.

The chain recombines TRBV2 with TRBJ2-1, with 9 bases that match TRBD2. The CDR3 contains 15 residues. Germline-derived CDR1 and CDR2 are SNHLY and FYNNEI. The trim removed 6 bases at V and 2 bases at J, leaving 5 bases unmatched. The CDR3 loop is CASSRTSEPYNEQFF. In DNA, the CDR3 is TGTGCCAGCAGCAGGACTAGCGAACCCTACAATGAGCAGTTCTTC. Looking up the rest from reference TRBV2 and TRBJ2-1 gives the full variable domain: EPEVTQTPSHQVTQMGQEVILRCVPISNHLYFYWYRQILGQKVEFLVSFYNNEISEKSEIFDDQFSVERPDGSNFTLKIRSTKLEDSAMYFCASSRTSEPYNEQFFGPGTRLTVL.

This clone has a single count. This chain uses TRBV19 with TRBJ1-5, with D possibly matching TRBD1 (6 bases). Per the germline V gene, CDR1 is LNHDA and CDR2 is SQIVND (reference sequence). Trimming pared 1 base from V and 7 bases from J, leaving 14 bases between. This CDR3 has 15 amino acids. CDR3 residues: CASSIVITGLQPQHF. The CDR3 DNA is TGTGCCAGTAGTATAGTGATCACAGGGTTGCAGCCCCAGCATTTT.